The sequence of this TCR beta chain was determined in a study of cytomegalovirus exposure and HLA in healthy donors. Notes on the study in general: Association with HLA alleles at 0.05 false discovery rate was found for around 17,000 TCR beta sequences in a later analysis. While the bulk of TCR sequences proved rare, some public TCRs turned up in many donors.

A multiplex PCR was run with 60 Vbeta primers and 13 Jbeta primers. Clones were read by immunoSEQ multiplex PCR, and TCRdb kept only the in-frame ones, dropping some. The sample yields about 260,000 clones, approximately 84% seen once. For this clone: What it binds is not known.

V shed 0 bases and J shed 3 bases, with 9 bases lying between them. Germline V CDR1 and CDR2: SGDLS, YYNGEE. The CDR3 covers 15 residues. The specimen was PBMCs. The V gene is TRBV9, the J gene TRBJ2-2; no definite D call. The TCR sequence derives from a woman between 40 and 50 years old in good health and CMV-seropositive. CDR3 in amino acids: CASSVAELDTGELFF. The CDR3 DNA reads TGTGCCAGCAGCGTAGCCGAGTTGGACACCGGGGAGCTGTTTTTT.